This TCR beta chain was captured by sequencing in a study of blood T cell repertoires in COVID-19. For the study at large: Specimens from acute and convalescent COVID-19 originated in the United States, Italy and Spain.

Participant ages covered roughly 18 to 89 years across around 25 US areas. Cohorts were determined from participant-reported clinical history. V lost 4 bases and J lost 4, with 16 bases in between. Germline V gene data show CDR1 as MNHEY and CDR2 as SVGAGI. CDR3 length: 15 residues. This table comes from immunoSEQ multiplex PCR, and its TCRdb copy is limited to in-frame clones, with some not included. The top ten hold roughly 8.1% of the sample, which has fewer than 250,000 clones, roughly 90% seen once. This TCR was sampled from a woman in her late teens or twenties who had recovered from COVID-19. The chain is built from TRBV6-5 and TRBJ1-2, with D uncertain. Sequenced input: PBMCs or T cells enriched from blood (not recorded which). The CDR3 region has the DNA TGTGCCAGCAGTTGGCCGGAGGATGGAGGCTATGGCTACACCTTC. This sequence encodes CASSWPEDGGYGYTF.